This T cell receptor beta chain was documented in a study of blood T cell repertoires in COVID-19 (dated by TCRdb to 2018 to 2020). About the study as a whole: Collaborator samples came from the United States, Italy and Spain and covered acute and convalescent phases of COVID-19. HLA class I and class II types, where available, came from metadata supplied by the sample provider rather than from assay-based typing. The samples were drawn from the first 160 participants of the ongoing ImmuneRACE study and from under 1,500 subjects provided by 6 global collaborators. The prospective study material was composed of cDNA or gDNA derived from T cells, B-cell-depleted T cells, or PBMCs. A freely available public database, intended as a resource for researchers studying the immune response to SARS-CoV-2, is where the repertoires were released. The sample metadata nearly always contained a de-identified subject ID, COVID-19 status, age in years and sex. The dataset comprised deeply sampled blood TCRbeta repertoires from subjects exposed to, actively infected with, or recovered from COVID-19.

General findings and caveats noted by the study authors: Clinical and demographic metadata were provided uncurated, with the amount varying by source and participant.

About this clone itself: Its antigen is not yet known. There are no base qualities to consult, and no much larger clone falls within one base.

Each collaborating institution followed its own protocols to collect whole blood in K2EDTA tubes. For TCRbeta analysis, collaborators shipped samples in one of three forms: frozen whole blood, isolated PBMCs, or DNA extracted from either of those sample types. The immunoSEQ Assay, a bias-controlled multiplex PCR, was used to amplify TCRbeta CDR3 regions from genomic DNA. Turning to the authors' computational methods: The number of nucleated cells in each sample was estimated from the amplification of reference gene primers within the assay. To quantify the absolute abundance of each unique TCRbeta CDR3 rearrangement, sequence reads were collapsed and filtered. Productive Simpson clonality was computed per sample as the square root of Simpson's diversity index over productive rearrangements. Drawn from immuneACCESS, this table holds only the in-frame rearrangements with V and J called that TCRdb kept. Clones are partly lost; checked studies trace under half to an unresolved V gene and leave the rest unexplained. Clone size and the V and J calls come from that table; the DNA yielded D and trimming. The sample includes about 150,000 clones, with roughly 71% observed a single time. More than 3% of the sample is in the top ten clones.

V and J are truncated by 6 bases and 10 bases respectively, leaving an intervening sequence of 16 bases. Taken from cysteine to phenylalanine, the CDR3 has 12 residues. Only the CDR3 DNA stays, 36 bases, in frame from base 1. Sequences SQVTM (CDR1) and ANQGSEA (CDR2) are obtained from the germline V gene. The specimen sequenced was peripheral blood. The chain is encoded by TRBV29-1 joined to TRBJ2-1; the D segment could be TRBD2, given 6 matching bases. The origin of this receptor is a woman aged 80 or over with acute or convalescent COVID-19. CDR3 loop: CSVTPTSGEQFF. The DNA is as follows: TGCAGCGTCACCCCGACTAGTGGCGAGCAGTTCTTC.